The clone carrying this TCR beta chain was detected many times. Its antigen is unknown. Hyperthyroidism cases were recent diagnoses of under 2 months' duration in people aged 18 to 65. This record comes from a study of Graves' ophthalmopathy and Graves' hyperthyroidism. Broader study findings: Detected in blood as well were most expanded thyroid clonotypes with frequency above 0.001. Ophthalmopathy progression cases were predicted by the model with 60% to 71% sensitivity and 72.22% specificity.

For repertoire sequencing, the TCR beta CDR3 regions were amplified from RNA transcripts. First-round RT-PCR employed HTBI primers, with a second-round multiplex PCR after it. Via MiXCR, TCRdb re-called the multiplex PCR reads, giving one row per CDR3 protein. The data show just over 600,000 distinct CDR3 sequences, about 24% seen once. Germline CDR1 is MNHEY and CDR2 is SMNVEV (reference sequence). The CDR3 loop spans 15 amino acids. J gave up 5 bases and V 4 bases, and 10 bases lay outside the gene matches. The V gene is TRBV27, the J gene TRBJ1-1, with 7 bases that match TRBD1. Sequenced sample: peripheral blood. The origin of this receptor is a woman between 18 and 30 years old with stable Graves' hyperthyroidism. Some clones in this sample may be carry-over from other donors' samples. CDR3 DNA sequence: TGTGCCAGCAGTTCCTCACAGGGGTGGGGGACTGAAGCTTTCTTT. Its translation: CASSSSQGWGTEAFF.